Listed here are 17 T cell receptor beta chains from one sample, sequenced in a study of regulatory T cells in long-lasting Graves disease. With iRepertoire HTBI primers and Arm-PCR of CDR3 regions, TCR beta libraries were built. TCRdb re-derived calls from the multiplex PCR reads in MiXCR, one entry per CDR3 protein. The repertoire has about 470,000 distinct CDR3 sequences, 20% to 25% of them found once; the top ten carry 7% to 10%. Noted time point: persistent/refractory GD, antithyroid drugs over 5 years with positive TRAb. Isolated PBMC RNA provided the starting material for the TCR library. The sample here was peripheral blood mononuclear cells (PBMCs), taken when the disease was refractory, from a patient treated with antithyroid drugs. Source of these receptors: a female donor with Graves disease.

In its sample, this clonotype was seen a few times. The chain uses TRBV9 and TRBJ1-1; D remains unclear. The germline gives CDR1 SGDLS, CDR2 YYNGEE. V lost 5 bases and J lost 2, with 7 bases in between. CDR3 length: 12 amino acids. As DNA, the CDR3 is TGTGCCAGCAGATTCCCAAACACTGAAGCTTTCTTT. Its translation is CASRFPNTEAFF.

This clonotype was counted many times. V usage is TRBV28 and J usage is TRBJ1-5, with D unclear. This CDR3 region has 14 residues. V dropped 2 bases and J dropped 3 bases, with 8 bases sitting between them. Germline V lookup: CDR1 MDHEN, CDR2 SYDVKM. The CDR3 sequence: CASSLNLFNQPQHF. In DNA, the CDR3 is TGTGCCAGCAGTTTAAACCTTTTCAATCAGCCCCAGCATTTT.

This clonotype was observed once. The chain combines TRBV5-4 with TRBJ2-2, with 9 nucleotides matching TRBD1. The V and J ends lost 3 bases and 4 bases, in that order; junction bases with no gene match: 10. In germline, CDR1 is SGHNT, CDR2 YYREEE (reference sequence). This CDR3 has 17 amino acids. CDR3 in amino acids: CASSWGTGTGSTGELFF. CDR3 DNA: TGTGCCAGCAGCTGGGGGACCGGGACAGGGAGCACCGGGGAGCTGTTTTTT.

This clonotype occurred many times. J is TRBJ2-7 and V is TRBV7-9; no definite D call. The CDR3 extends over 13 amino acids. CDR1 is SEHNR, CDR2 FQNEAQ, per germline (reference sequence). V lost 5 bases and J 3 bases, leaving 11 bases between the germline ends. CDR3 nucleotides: TGTGCCAGCAGCCCCGTCTCGGGCTACGAGCAGTACTTC. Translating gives CASSPVSGYEQYF.

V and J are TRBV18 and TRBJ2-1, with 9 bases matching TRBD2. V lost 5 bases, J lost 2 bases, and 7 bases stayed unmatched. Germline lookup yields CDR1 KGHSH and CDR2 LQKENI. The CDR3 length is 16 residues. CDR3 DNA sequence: TGTGCCAGCTCAGGGATTAGCGGGAGTGCCTACAATGAGCAGTTCTTC. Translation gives CASSGISGSAYNEQFF.

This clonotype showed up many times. The CDR3 here is CASIGQGVTPSSTGELFF. CDR3 sequence (DNA): TGTGCCAGCATCGGGCAGGGAGTAACCCCCTCGAGCACCGGGGAGCTGTTTTTT. The gene calls are TRBV2 and TRBJ2-2; perhaps D is TRBD1 or TRBD2 (5 bases each). The V and J ends lost 7 bases and 4 bases respectively, with 25 bases between them. The length of the CDR3 is 18 residues. Germline V gene data show CDR1 as SNHLY and CDR2 as FYNNEI.

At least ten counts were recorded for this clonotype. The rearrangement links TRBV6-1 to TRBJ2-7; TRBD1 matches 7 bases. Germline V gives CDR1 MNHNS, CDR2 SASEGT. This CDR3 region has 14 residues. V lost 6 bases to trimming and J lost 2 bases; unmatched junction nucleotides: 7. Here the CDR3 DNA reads TGTGCCAGCAGCCCAGGGGGTACCCCCTACGAGCAGTACTTC. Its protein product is CASSPGGTPYEQYF.

The chain's CDR3 is CASSQAGQNTGELFF. The CDR3 nucleotides read TGTGCCAGCAGCCAGGCGGGACAGAACACCGGGGAGCTGTTTTTT. This rearrangement joins TRBV5-4 to TRBJ2-2; the D call may be TRBD1 or TRBD2 (6 bases each). Trimming pared 4 bases from V and 1 base from J, leaving 11 bases between. Germline-derived CDR1 and CDR2 are SGHNT and YYREEE (reference sequence). CDR3 size: 15 residues.

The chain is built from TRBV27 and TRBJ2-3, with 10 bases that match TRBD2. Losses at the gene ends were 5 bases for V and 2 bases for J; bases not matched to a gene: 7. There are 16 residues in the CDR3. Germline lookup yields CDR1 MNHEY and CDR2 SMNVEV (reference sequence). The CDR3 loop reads CASSPYGLADTDTQYF. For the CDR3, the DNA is TGTGCCAGCAGTCCCTACGGACTAGCGGACACAGATACGCAGTATTTT.

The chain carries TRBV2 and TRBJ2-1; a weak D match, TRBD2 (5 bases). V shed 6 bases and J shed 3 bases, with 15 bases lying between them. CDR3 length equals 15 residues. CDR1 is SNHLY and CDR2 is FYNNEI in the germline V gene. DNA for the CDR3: TGTGCCAGCAGCGGACTGGCCAGTTTCTACAATGAGCAGTTCTTC. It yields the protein CASSGLASFYNEQFF.

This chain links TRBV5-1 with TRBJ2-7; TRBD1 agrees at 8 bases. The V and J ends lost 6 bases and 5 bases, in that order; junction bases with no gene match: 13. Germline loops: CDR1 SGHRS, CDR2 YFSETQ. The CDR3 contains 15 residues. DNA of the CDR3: TGCGCCAGCAAGCCTATAGGGGACAGGAGCAACGAGCAGTACTTC. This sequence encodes CASKPIGDRSNEQYF.

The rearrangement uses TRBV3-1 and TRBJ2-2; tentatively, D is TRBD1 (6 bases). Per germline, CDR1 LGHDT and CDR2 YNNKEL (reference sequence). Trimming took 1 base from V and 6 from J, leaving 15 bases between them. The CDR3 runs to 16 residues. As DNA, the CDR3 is TGTGCCAGCAGCCAAGGTTTTATAGGGGGTCCCGGGGAGCTGTTTTTT. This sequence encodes CASSQGFIGGPGELFF.

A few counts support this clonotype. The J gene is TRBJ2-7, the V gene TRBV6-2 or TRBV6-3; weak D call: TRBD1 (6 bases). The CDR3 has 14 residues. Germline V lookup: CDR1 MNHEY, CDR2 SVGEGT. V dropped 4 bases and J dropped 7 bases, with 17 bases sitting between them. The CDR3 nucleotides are TGTGCCAGCAGTTCCGGGACACCCCTGAGAGAGCAGTACTTC. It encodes CASSSGTPLREQYF.

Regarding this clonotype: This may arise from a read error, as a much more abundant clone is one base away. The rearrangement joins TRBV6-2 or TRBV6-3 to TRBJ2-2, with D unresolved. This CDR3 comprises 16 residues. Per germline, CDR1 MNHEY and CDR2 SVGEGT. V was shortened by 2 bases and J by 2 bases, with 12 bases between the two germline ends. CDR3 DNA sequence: TGTGCCAGCAGTTACGATCCCGAACAAAACACCGGGGAGCTGTTTTTT. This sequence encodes CASSYDPEQNTGELFF.

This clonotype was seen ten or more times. CDR3 coding DNA: TGTGCCAGCAGTGATTGGGACGGGAAAAATCAGCCCCAGCATTTT. Protein sequence: CASSDWDGKNQPQHF. This chain uses TRBV6-1 with TRBJ1-5, with D possibly matching TRBD1 (5 bases). This CDR3 has 15 residues. V gave up 3 bases and J gave up 4 bases, with 13 bases separating them. Germline V CDR1 and CDR2: MNHNS, SASEGT.

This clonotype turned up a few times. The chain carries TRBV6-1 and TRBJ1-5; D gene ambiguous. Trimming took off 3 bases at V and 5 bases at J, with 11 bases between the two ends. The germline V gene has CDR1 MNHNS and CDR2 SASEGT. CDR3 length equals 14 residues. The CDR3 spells CASSDSMGYQPQHF. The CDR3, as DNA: TGTGCCAGCAGTGATAGTATGGGCTATCAGCCCCAGCATTTT.

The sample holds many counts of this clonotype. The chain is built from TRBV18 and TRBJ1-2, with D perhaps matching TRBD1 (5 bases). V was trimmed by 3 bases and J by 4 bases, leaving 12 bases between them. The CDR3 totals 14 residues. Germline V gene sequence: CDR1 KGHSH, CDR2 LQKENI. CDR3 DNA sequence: TGTGCCAGCTCACCCGATGCGGGGGTCTATGGCTACACCTTC. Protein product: CASSPDAGVYGYTF.